This TCR beta chain appears in the sequencing data of a study of post-analysis software for immune sequencing data. The study, taken as a whole, reports: Comparison with controls showed significantly lower normalized Chao1 diversity in multiple sclerosis patients. Five or six TRBV segments were significantly more frequent in patients than in controls. TRBV5-6, TRBV5-1 and TRBV20-1 were among these segments.

Unique-molecular-identifier-tagged TCR beta cDNA libraries were used. Input of about 0.9 to 10 million T cells yielded 500,000 to 550,000 cDNA molecules. TCRdb passed the PCR reads through MiXCR, listing each CDR3 protein once. The sample yields about 400,000 distinct CDR3 sequences, about a third seen once. Germline-derived CDR1 and CDR2 are PRHDT and FYEKMQ (reference sequence). The length of the CDR3 is 15 residues. V was trimmed by 3 bases and J by 4 bases, leaving 10 bases between them. This clonotype showed up just a few times. Its antigen is currently unknown. Sequences were obtained from blood. This receptor was taken from a girl aged 5-17 years with multiple sclerosis. The V call is TRBV13, the J call TRBJ2-6; tentatively, D is TRBD1 (6 bases). The CDR3 region is CASSFRGTGANVLTF. The DNA of the CDR3 is TGTGCCAGCAGCTTCAGGGGCACCGGGGCCAACGTCCTGACTTTC.